The clone carrying this TCR beta chain was detected ten times or more. Its antigen is unidentified. The library was built for alpha chains, so this beta chain is an off-target read and its size means little. TCR cDNA molecules each had a unique molecular identifier. Each CDR3 protein is one row after TCRdb ran MiXCR on the 5' RACE reads. This sample has thousands of distinct CDR3 sequences, with 5.5% to 8% found just once. This sample is part of a study of spatial heterogeneity in lung cancer. Study details: More beta-chain than alpha-chain sequences were consistently detected. Tumor-region TCR transcript counts correlated strongly with a T cell module score from matched bulk RNA-seq. Broader study findings: Higher tumor mutation counts went along with higher counts of expanded intratumoral alpha and beta TCRs. The counts of expanded TCRs, ubiquitous and regional, tracked ubiquitous and regional nonsynonymous mutations, respectively.

Germline CDR1 and CDR2: SGHTA and FQGNSA. This CDR3 region has 17 residues. The junction had 13 bases not matched to a gene; V was cut back by 6 bases and J by 4 bases. Time point described: sample taken at primary tumor resection. The chain combines TRBV7-2 with TRBJ2-1, with 9 positions matching TRBD1. This TCR came from a male donor with early-stage non-small cell lung cancer. The starting material was lung tumor tissue, obtained at surgery. The CDR3 loop reads CASSINMAGTGYNEQFF. As DNA, the CDR3 is TGTGCCAGCAGTATCAATATGGCCGGGACAGGGTACAATGAGCAGTTCTTC.